This T cell receptor (beta chain) was profiled in a study of cytomegalovirus exposure and HLA in healthy donors. Study observations and caveats: Sequencing likely generated an artifact that appeared as a cluster of highly shared sequence variants.

It was with 60 Vbeta and 13 Jbeta primers that the PCR ran. Profiled with immunoSEQ multiplex PCR; TCRdb holds only in-frame clones, not every one. The sample shows 150,000 to 200,000 clones, about 73% of them seen only once. Between the trimmed V and J ends, which lost 0 bases and 3 bases, there was a span of 8 bases. The CDR3 has 14 amino acids. Germline assignment: CDR1 ENHRY and CDR2 SYGVKD. This clone is a singleton in its sample. Its specificity is unknown. The V and J genes are TRBV10-3 and TRBJ2-5; no clear D. The TCR was taken from a woman aged 35 to 49 in good health and CMV-seronegative. Sequenced sample: PBMCs. The CDR3 spells CAISESLVEETQYF. Written as DNA, the CDR3 is TGTGCCATCAGTGAGTCTTTAGTTGAAGAGACCCAGTACTTC.